These 8 T cell receptor beta chains share one sample of origin, sequenced in a study of post-analysis software for immune sequencing data. Study-wide points: TRBV segments more frequent in patients than in controls numbered a few and included TRBV5-6, TRBV5-1 and TRBV20-1.

The antigens of these receptors remain unknown. TCR beta libraries were prepared from cDNA with unique molecular identifiers. MiXCR, applied by TCRdb to the PCR reads, yields one record per CDR3 protein. This sample has 750,000 to 900,000 distinct CDR3 sequences, with under 60% found just once. Sequencing input: blood. The source of these receptors is a girl aged 10 to 17 with multiple sclerosis.

The gene calls are TRBV7-6 and TRBJ2-7, with D possibly being TRBD1 (5 bases). The CDR3 covers 15 residues. Germline CDR1 is SGHVS and CDR2 is FNYEAQ. V was shortened by 5 bases and J by 3 bases, with 17 bases between the two germline ends. The CDR3 is CASSEEAATGYEQYF. The CDR3 DNA sequence: TGTGCCAGCAGCGAAGAGGCCGCCACAGGCTACGAGCAGTACTTC.

The rearrangement links TRBV5-1 to TRBJ1-6; D call uncertain. The V and J ends lost 0 bases and 6 bases respectively, with 7 bases between them. CDR1 and CDR2 (germline): SGHRS, YFSETQ. The CDR3 contains 14 residues. The CDR3 protein is CASSLEGGNSPLHF. For the CDR3, the DNA is TGCGCCAGCAGCTTGGAGGGCGGTAATTCACCCCTCCACTTT. The variable domain in full, with the rest retrieved from reference TRBV5-1 and TRBJ1-6, is KAGVTQTPRYLIKTRGQQVTLSCSPISGHRSVSWYQQTPGQGLQFLFEYFSETQRNKGNFPGRFSGRQFSNSRSEMNVSTLELGDSALYLCASSLEGGNSPLHFGNGTRLTVT.

In its sample, this clonotype was seen a few times. The chain has TRBV27 and TRBJ2-5; no reliable D call. The J call may not be correct, given that the DNA end is closer to TRBJ2-7. Germline V gives CDR1 MNHEY, CDR2 SMNVEV (reference sequence). The CDR3 consists of 12 residues. The CDR3 coding sequence is TGTGCCAGCAGTGCTAGAGTAGGCGAGCAGTACTTC. Translation: CASSARVGEQYF.

This clonotype was seen only a few times. This sequence joins TRBV27 and TRBJ2-3; no firm D call. The length of the CDR3 is 13 residues. V lost 0 bases and J lost 6, with 7 bases in between. Germline V gene sequence: CDR1 MNHEY, CDR2 SMNVEV (reference sequence). The CDR3 here is CASSLSMLDTQYF. CDR3 coding DNA: TGTGCCAGCAGTTTATCCATGTTGGATACGCAGTATTTT.

CDR3 in DNA: TGTGCCATCAGTGAGTCAGGAGGGCTCCATGGCTACACCTTC. Protein product: CAISESGGLHGYTF. The rearrangement uses TRBV10-3 and TRBJ1-2; D gene ambiguous. This CDR3 contains 14 residues. Trimming stripped 0 bases from V and 6 bases from J, with 11 bases between. Germline CDR1 is ENHRY and CDR2 is SYGVKD.

In nucleotides, the CDR3 is TGTGCCAGCAGTATTTTTGCGAGTACGCAGTATTTT. Its protein product is CASSIFASTQYF. The genes are TRBV12-3 or TRBV12-4 and TRBJ2-3; the D is unclear. The ends were cut back, 5 bases at V and 8 bases at J, with 11 bases in the middle. The CDR3 loop spans 12 amino acids.

This clonotype showed up just a few times. This rearrangement joins TRBV15 to TRBJ1-1; no firm D call. This CDR3 is 15 amino acids long. Germline CDR1 is LNHNV and CDR2 is YYDKDF (reference sequence). The V end lost 1 base, the J end lost 1 base, and 10 bases lay between the germline ends. CDR3 region: CATSRVPQRNTEAFF. The CDR3 nucleotides are TGTGCCACCAGCAGAGTCCCCCAGAGGAACACTGAAGCTTTCTTT.

This clonotype was counted between two and nine times. The chain couples TRBV4-2 to TRBJ2-5; D is ambiguous. Germline CDR1 reads LGHNA; CDR2 reads YNFKEQ. The CDR3 extends over 13 amino acids. Trimming cost V 5 bases and J 5 bases, with 12 bases left between them. The CDR3 loop is CASSVSDGETQYF. Here the CDR3 DNA reads TGTGCCAGCAGCGTGTCTGACGGGGAGACCCAGTACTTC.